Listed below are T cell receptor beta chains from one sample, sequenced in a study of CD8 T cells in ankylosing spondylitis. Using its own MiXCR run on the 5' RACE reads, TCRdb lists one record per CDR3 protein. The sample contains roughly 230,000 distinct CDR3 sequences, 8% to 11% of which appear only once. Sequencing was performed on blood, either unsorted or a sorted T cell fraction (not recorded which). All receptors derive from a male donor with ankylosing spondylitis or in good health (not recorded which). CDR3s include the opening cysteine and the closing phenylalanine or tryptophan. A D gene is named only where the DNA matches it firmly. Rows may omit the clone size; those that give it use once, few, many or a size class.

CDR3nt: TGTGCCAGCAGCCTAGGACCCAACAATCAGCCCCAGCATTTT
CDR3aa: CASSLGPNNQPQHF
abundance: -
d_gene: -
j_gene: TRBJ1-5
v_gene: TRBV11-2

CDR3nt: TGTGCCAGCAGTTCCAGGCCGGGATTAGGGAGCTACGAGCAGTACTTC
CDR3aa: CASSSRPGLGSYEQYF
abundance: many
d_gene: -
j_gene: TRBJ2-7
v_gene: TRBV12-3/TRBV12-4

CDR3nt: TGTGCCAGCAGCCCGCAGGGGGCGAGCTCTGGGGCCAACGTCCTGACTTTC
CDR3aa: CASSPQGASSGANVLTF
abundance: many
d_gene: TRBD1
j_gene: TRBJ2-6
v_gene: TRBV4-2

CDR3nt: TGTGCCAGCAGTTTAGCGCTTGGCCCCCAGTACTTC
CDR3aa: CASSLALGPQYF
abundance: many
d_gene: -
j_gene: TRBJ2-7
v_gene: TRBV12-3/TRBV12-4

CDR3nt: TGTGCCAGCAGCTCCCGGACACCAAGGTTCTACGAGCAGTACTTC
CDR3aa: CASSSRTPRFYEQYF
abundance: many
d_gene: -
j_gene: TRBJ2-7
v_gene: TRBV12-3/TRBV12-4

CDR3nt: TGTGCCAGCAGCTTAGCTGGGGACGGTCCTCCTACGCAGTATTTT
CDR3aa: CASSLAGDGPPTQYF
abundance: few
d_gene: -
j_gene: TRBJ2-3
v_gene: TRBV13

CDR3nt: TGTGCCAGCAGATCGACAGGCACTAACTATGGCTACACCTTC
CDR3aa: CASRSTGTNYGYTF
abundance: many
d_gene: -
j_gene: TRBJ1-2
v_gene: TRBV6-1

CDR3nt: TGTGCCAGTAGCTTTCGGGTCAATGAGCAGTTCTTC
CDR3aa: CASSFRVNEQFF
abundance: -
d_gene: -
j_gene: TRBJ2-1
v_gene: TRBV19

CDR3nt: TGCGCCAGCAGCTTGGAGACAGGGGTGGGAACTAATGAAAAACTGTTTTTT
CDR3aa: CASSLETGVGTNEKLFF
abundance: -
d_gene: TRBD1
j_gene: TRBJ1-4
v_gene: TRBV5-1

CDR3nt: TGTGCCTGGAGTGCGACGCCGGGAGGCAGACTAGCTAACTATGGCTACACCTTC
CDR3aa: CAWSATPGGRLANYGYTF
abundance: many
d_gene: -
j_gene: TRBJ1-2
v_gene: TRBV30

CDR3nt: TGTGCCAGCAGCCAAAGGGGCCTCAATGAAAAACTGTTTTTT
CDR3aa: CASSQRGLNEKLFF
abundance: many
d_gene: -
j_gene: TRBJ1-4
v_gene: TRBV3-1

CDR3nt: TGCAGTGCTAGACCTGCCCAGGGGGAGAAACTGTTTTTT
CDR3aa: CSARPAQGEKLFF
abundance: many
d_gene: TRBD1
j_gene: TRBJ1-4
v_gene: TRBV20-1

CDR3nt: TGTGCCAGCAGTTTATCGGGTGGCCGGGCGCTATACAATGAGCAGTTCTTC
CDR3aa: CASSLSGGRALYNEQFF
abundance: -
d_gene: -
j_gene: TRBJ2-1
v_gene: TRBV12-3/TRBV12-4

CDR3nt: TGTGCCAGCAGCTTATCAGGTGAGAACACTGAAGCTTTCTTT
CDR3aa: CASSLSGENTEAFF
abundance: many
d_gene: -
j_gene: TRBJ1-1
v_gene: TRBV7-9

CDR3nt: TGCGCCAGCAGCCAAGATGGGTTTTATGATGAGCAGTTCTTC
CDR3aa: CASSQDGFYDEQFF
abundance: many
d_gene: -
j_gene: TRBJ2-1
v_gene: TRBV4-1

CDR3nt: TGTGCCAGCAGCCGTAGTGGGACAGGCAGTTCGGATACGCAGTATTTT
CDR3aa: CASSRSGTGSSDTQYF
abundance: many
d_gene: TRBD1
j_gene: TRBJ2-3
v_gene: TRBV3-1

CDR3nt: TGCAGTACTTCCCCGGGACTAGATAACAATGAGCAGTTCTTC
CDR3aa: CSTSPGLDNNEQFF
abundance: many
d_gene: TRBD2
j_gene: TRBJ2-1
v_gene: TRBV20-1

CDR3nt: TGTGCCAGCAGCTTAGGGACCTTGGGTGGCTACACCTTC
CDR3aa: CASSLGTLGGYTF
abundance: -
d_gene: -
j_gene: TRBJ1-2
v_gene: TRBV7-2

CDR3nt: TGTGCCACCAGCAGAGGTTCGGTTAAATGGGAAGACGAGCAGTACTTC
CDR3aa: CATSRGSVKWEDEQYF
abundance: many
d_gene: -
j_gene: TRBJ2-7
v_gene: TRBV15

CDR3nt: TGTGCCAGCGGGGACAGCTCCTACGAGCAGTACTTC
CDR3aa: CASGDSSYEQYF
abundance: many
d_gene: TRBD1
j_gene: TRBJ2-7
v_gene: TRBV6-2/TRBV6-3

CDR3nt: TGTGCCAGCAGCCGAGACGCGGGAGGGAAAGATACGCAGTATTTT
CDR3aa: CASSRDAGGKDTQYF
abundance: many
d_gene: TRBD2
j_gene: TRBJ2-3
v_gene: TRBV4-2

CDR3nt: TGTGCCAGCAGCCAAGATAGGCGGGAGAACACTGAAGCTTTCTTT
CDR3aa: CASSQDRRENTEAFF
abundance: -
d_gene: -
j_gene: TRBJ1-1
v_gene: TRBV4-2

CDR3nt: TGTGCCAGCAGCCTACTAGCGGGAGAAGGGACCCAGTACTTC
CDR3aa: CASSLLAGEGTQYF
abundance: -
d_gene: TRBD2
j_gene: TRBJ2-5
v_gene: TRBV7-7

CDR3nt: TGTGCCAGCAGCCCCCGTACGGGGACCGCGAAGACCCAGTACTTC
CDR3aa: CASSPRTGTAKTQYF
abundance: many
d_gene: -
j_gene: TRBJ2-5
v_gene: TRBV7-9

CDR3nt: TGTGCCAGCAGCTTAACTCCAGGCGGAACTGAAGCTTTCTTT
CDR3aa: CASSLTPGGTEAFF
abundance: many
d_gene: -
j_gene: TRBJ1-1
v_gene: TRBV7-6

CDR3nt: TGTGCCAGCAGTGAACTAGCGGGCTCCTACAATGAGCAGTTCTTC
CDR3aa: CASSELAGSYNEQFF
abundance: many
d_gene: TRBD2
j_gene: TRBJ2-1
v_gene: TRBV6-1

CDR3nt: TGCGCCAGCAGCCAACCCCAGACAGGGAAGGGCACCGGGGAGCTGTTTTTT
CDR3aa: CASSQPQTGKGTGELFF
abundance: -
d_gene: TRBD1
j_gene: TRBJ2-2
v_gene: TRBV4-1

CDR3nt: TGTGCCAGCAGCCCGTTAGGGTTGGATACGCAGTATTTT
CDR3aa: CASSPLGLDTQYF
abundance: many
d_gene: -
j_gene: TRBJ2-3
v_gene: TRBV7-2

CDR3nt: TGTGCCAGCAGTTCCCGGCCACAATCCACCTACAATGAGCAGTTCTTC
CDR3aa: CASSSRPQSTYNEQFF
abundance: many
d_gene: -
j_gene: TRBJ2-1
v_gene: TRBV6-5

CDR3nt: TGCAGCGCCCTGGGGGATGGGTACAATGAGCAGTTCTTC
CDR3aa: CSALGDGYNEQFF
abundance: few
d_gene: -
j_gene: TRBJ2-1
v_gene: TRBV29-1

CDR3nt: TGCAGTGCTCGTCGCCGAGGGGGTAGTCAGCCCCAGCATTTT
CDR3aa: CSARRRGGSQPQHF
abundance: many
d_gene: -
j_gene: TRBJ1-5
v_gene: TRBV20-1

CDR3nt: TGCAGTGCTAGTATTGCGAGCGGGAGTGGCACTGAGACCCAGTACTTC
CDR3aa: CSASIASGSGTETQYF
abundance: many
d_gene: TRBD2
j_gene: TRBJ2-5
v_gene: TRBV20-1

CDR3nt: TGTGCCAGCAGCTTAGGTTTAGTCGACGAGCAGTACTTC
CDR3aa: CASSLGLVDEQYF
abundance: few
d_gene: -
j_gene: TRBJ2-7
v_gene: TRBV7-2

CDR3nt: TGTGCCAGCAGCTTAGCCGGGACGGAGTACTATGGCTACACCTTC
CDR3aa: CASSLAGTEYYGYTF
abundance: many
d_gene: -
j_gene: TRBJ1-2
v_gene: TRBV7-9

CDR3nt: TGTGCCAGCAGACCCGGACTAGCGTCGGATGAGCAGTTCTTC
CDR3aa: CASRPGLASDEQFF
abundance: few
d_gene: TRBD2
j_gene: TRBJ2-1
v_gene: TRBV6-5

CDR3nt: TGTGCCAGCAGGTTCCTGACGGGCCCCGAGCAGTACTTC
CDR3aa: CASRFLTGPEQYF
abundance: many
d_gene: -
j_gene: TRBJ2-7
v_gene: TRBV2

CDR3nt: TGTGCCCGCAGTTACTCTCGAGGGGCTGGCTACACCTTC
CDR3aa: CARSYSRGAGYTF
abundance: -
d_gene: -
j_gene: TRBJ1-2
v_gene: TRBV6-5

CDR3nt: TGCGCCAGCAGCCAAGACCAGGGGGCGGGTAATGAAAAACTGTTTTTT
CDR3aa: CASSQDQGAGNEKLFF
abundance: many
d_gene: TRBD1
j_gene: TRBJ1-4
v_gene: TRBV4-1

CDR3nt: TGTGCCAGCAGTGAACCGGGGCCTCCCTACGAGCAGTACTTC
CDR3aa: CASSEPGPPYEQYF
abundance: -
d_gene: -
j_gene: TRBJ2-7
v_gene: TRBV25-1

CDR3nt: TGTGCCAGCAGCTTACCAGGGGGTTACAATGAGCAGTTCTTC
CDR3aa: CASSLPGGYNEQFF
abundance: few
d_gene: TRBD1
j_gene: TRBJ2-1
v_gene: TRBV11-3

CDR3nt: TGTGCCAGCAGTACGACAGGGGATAGCAATCAGCCCCAGCATTTT
CDR3aa: CASSTTGDSNQPQHF
abundance: few
d_gene: TRBD1
j_gene: TRBJ1-5
v_gene: TRBV12-3/TRBV12-4

CDR3nt: TGTGCCAGCAGCCAAGATCAACAGGGCTCTGGAAACACCATATATTTT
CDR3aa: CASSQDQQGSGNTIYF
abundance: many
d_gene: -
j_gene: TRBJ1-3
v_gene: TRBV14